These 30 T cell receptor beta chains were all obtained from the same sample, sequenced in a study of cytomegalovirus exposure and HLA in healthy donors. The PCR used 60 Vbeta and 13 Jbeta primers. TCRdb keeps only in-frame clones here, not all; method: immunoSEQ multiplex PCR. Of 180,000 or so clones listed, over 70% are singletons. Sequences were obtained from PBMCs. Receptor source: a man younger than 30 in good health and CMV-seronegative.

V gene TRBV18 combines with J gene TRBJ2-1; D ambiguous. The CDR3 runs to 13 residues. V shed 0 bases and J shed 7 bases, with 7 bases lying between them. In germline, CDR1 is KGHSH, CDR2 LQKENI. DNA for the CDR3: TGTGCCAGCTCACCACCGTCGAGTAATGAGCAGTTCTTC. Amino acids: CASSPPSSNEQFF.

This clone was picked up a small number of times. V usage is TRBV28 and J usage is TRBJ1-1; D is unclear. V dropped 2 bases and J dropped 9 bases, with 10 bases sitting between them. The V gene's germline CDR1 is MDHEN and CDR2 SYDVKM. This CDR3 spans 12 amino acids. The DNA for the CDR3 is TGTGCCAGCAGTTTAGGTACGGGGAAAGCTTTCTTT. Its translation: CASSLGTGKAFF.

The chain combines TRBV7-9 with TRBJ1-5; possibly TRBD1 for D (5 bases). Looked up from germline, CDR1 is SEHNR and CDR2 is FQNEAQ (reference sequence). V was trimmed by 0 bases and J by 4 bases, leaving 10 bases between them. The CDR3 contains 15 residues. The CDR3 is CASSLAGGPNQPQHF. The DNA of the CDR3 is TGTGCCAGCAGCTTAGCGGGGGGACCGAATCAGCCCCAGCATTTT.

The rearrangement links TRBV6-6 to TRBJ2-7; D call uncertain. Looked up from germline, CDR1 is MNHNY and CDR2 is SVGAGI (reference sequence). The CDR3 has 14 amino acids. V gave up 6 bases and J gave up 6 bases, with 18 bases separating them. DNA of the CDR3: TGTGCCAGCAGCCGTAGCCAGAAAGTGGGCGAGCAGTACTTC. It is translated as CASSRSQKVGEQYF.

This clone was counted between two and nine times. The chain employs TRBV4-3 and TRBJ2-7, with 9 nucleotides matching TRBD2. V gave up 3 bases and J gave up 0 bases; unmatched junction bases: 3. CDR1 and CDR2 (germline): LGHNA, YSLEER. The CDR3 runs 15 residues. The CDR3 nucleotides are TGCGCCAGCAGCCAGAAGCGGGGGGCCTCCTACGAGCAGTACTTC. Translation: CASSQKRGASYEQYF.

V gene TRBV7-9 combines with J gene TRBJ2-5; 10 bases agree with TRBD1. From germline, CDR1 is SEHNR and CDR2 FQNEAQ (reference sequence). V shed 5 bases, J shed 5 bases, and the junction held 5 bases outside the gene matches. CDR3 size: 14 residues. CDR3 region: CASSATGGVETQYF. The CDR3 nucleotides read TGTGCCAGCAGCGCGACAGGGGGCGTCGAGACCCAGTACTTC.

This clone has more than one count but fewer than ten. One junction end does not reproduce the germline sequence, and a read error may be involved. This chain joins TRBV7-9 and TRBJ2-2; a weak D match, TRBD2 (6 bases). Per the germline V gene, CDR1 is SEHNR and CDR2 is FQNEAQ (reference sequence). The CDR3 has 15 amino acids. This chain's CDR3 is CSSSLGREESGELFF. CDR3 bases: TGTTCCAGCAGCTTAGGCAGGGAGGAGAGCGGGGAGCTGTTTTTT.

This chain joins TRBV7-9 and TRBJ1-1, with 7 nucleotides matching TRBD1. The CDR3 sequence is 15 residues long. With 1 base clipped from V and 8 bases from J, the junction kept 10 bases outside the gene matches. Germline CDR1 is SEHNR and CDR2 is FQNEAQ (reference sequence). The CDR3 DNA sequence: TGTGCCAGCAGCTTAGGGGGGACAGTGGATCAAGAAGCTTTCTTT. Residues: CASSLGGTVDQEAFF.

This chain links TRBV6-5 with TRBJ2-1, with TRBD2 matching over 12 bases. With V trimmed by 2 bases and J by 5 bases, 1 base remained unmatched. From germline, CDR1 is MNHEY and CDR2 SVGAGI. CDR3 length: 15 amino acids. The CDR3 region is CASSYRLAGDNEQFF. For the CDR3, the DNA is TGTGCCAGCAGTTACCGACTAGCGGGGGACAATGAGCAGTTCTTC.

This clone was found once. The V gene is TRBV4-3, the J gene TRBJ1-4; 9 bases map to TRBD1. The germline V gene has CDR1 LGHNA and CDR2 YSLEER. Trimming cost V 3 bases and J 6 bases; bases outside gene matches: 5. The CDR3 runs to 15 residues. For the CDR3, the DNA is TGCGCCAGCAGCCACCAACAGGGGGCTGATGAAAAACTGTTTTTT. Amino acid sequence: CASSHQQGADEKLFF.

CDR3 nucleotide sequence: TGTGCCTGGAGTGTGGTGCGCGAGCAGTACTTC. Protein sequence: CAWSVVREQYF. The chain has TRBV30 and TRBJ2-7, with D unresolved. V lost 0 bases and J 6 bases, leaving 6 bases between the germline ends. The CDR3 consists of 11 residues. Germline loops: CDR1 GTSNPN, CDR2 SVGIG (reference sequence).

The V and J genes are TRBV7-2 and TRBJ2-1, with D tentatively TRBD2 (6 bases). Germline assignment: CDR1 SGHTA and CDR2 FQGNSA. Trimming took off 5 bases at V and 9 bases at J, with 11 bases between the two ends. The CDR3 consists of 12 residues. In nucleotides, the CDR3 is TGTGCCAGCAGCAGACTAGTAAGTGAGCAGTTCTTC. Encoded protein: CASSRLVSEQFF.

V usage is TRBV6-5 and J usage is TRBJ1-2, with D perhaps TRBD1 (6 bases). CDR1 MNHEY and CDR2 SVGAGI come from the germline V gene. Trimming removed 1 base at V and 8 bases at J, with 14 bases between. The CDR3 has 14 residues. CDR3 coding DNA: TGTGCCAGCAGTTACTTATTACAGGGTGAAGGCTACACCTTC. Its translation: CASSYLLQGEGYTF.

This chain joins TRBV5-1 and TRBJ2-5, with 10 bases aligning to TRBD1. Germline V lookup: CDR1 SGHRS, CDR2 YFSETQ. The V and J ends lost 0 bases and 5 bases, in that order; junction bases with no gene match: 1. There are 14 residues in the CDR3. The CDR3, as DNA: TGCGCCAGCAGCTTGGCGACAGGGGGCGAGACCCAGTACTTC. Its protein is CASSLATGGETQYF.

The gene calls are TRBV5-1 and TRBJ2-5, with a weak D call TRBD2 (5 bases). The germline CDR1 and CDR2 sequences are SGHRS and YFSETQ. This CDR3 comprises 13 residues. Deletions cut 3 bases from V and 2 bases from J, with 8 bases between. The CDR3 sequence: CASSWTAQETQYF. CDR3 nucleotides: TGCGCCAGCAGCTGGACTGCTCAAGAGACCCAGTACTTC.

The chain links TRBV30 to TRBJ1-6, with 8 bases lining up with TRBD1. Germline CDR1 GTSNPN, CDR2 SVGIG (reference sequence). This CDR3 has 18 amino acids. V was pared by 1 base and J by 9 bases, with 17 bases of the junction left unmatched. CDR3 residues: CAWSGGKTGATSGSPLHF. The CDR3 coding sequence is TGTGCCTGGAGTGGGGGAAAGACAGGGGCGACGTCGGGTTCACCCCTCCACTTT.

The rearrangement joins TRBV5-4 to TRBJ1-3; 7 nucleotides align to TRBD1. The ends lost 0 bases at V and 2 bases at J; junction bases unmatched: 2. The CDR3 spans 15 residues. CDR1 is SGHNT and CDR2 is YYREEE in the germline V gene (reference sequence). The CDR3 here is CASSLATGAGNTIYF. The CDR3 nucleotides read TGTGCCAGCAGCTTGGCTACAGGGGCTGGAAACACCATATATTTT.

The chain recombines TRBV7-9 with TRBJ1-2; 7 positions agree with TRBD1. This CDR3 spans 16 amino acids. Trimming at V came to 0 bases and at J to 3 bases, leaving 7 bases not matched to a gene. The germline gives CDR1 SEHNR, CDR2 FQNEAQ (reference sequence). The chain's CDR3 is CASSLAMEGGYYGYTF. CDR3 nucleotides: TGTGCCAGCAGCTTAGCGATGGAAGGGGGCTACTATGGCTACACCTTC.

CDR3 DNA sequence: TGTGCCAGCAGCTTGGAGGGACTATTGTTAAAGAGGCAAGAGACCCAGTACTTC. This sequence encodes CASSLEGLLLKRQETQYF. V is TRBV5-8 and J is TRBJ2-5, with 7 bases that match TRBD2. The germline V gene encodes CDR1 SGHTS and CDR2 YDEGEE. The CDR3 contains 18 residues. Germline trimming cut 0 bases from V and 2 bases from J; bases unmatched to any gene: 13.

This clone was picked up a small number of times. This sequence joins TRBV15 and TRBJ2-7; 9 bases match TRBD2. With 6 bases clipped from V and 4 bases from J, the junction kept 4 bases outside the gene matches. Germline lookup yields CDR1 LNHNV and CDR2 YYDKDF (reference sequence). The length of the CDR3 is 13 residues. In DNA form, the CDR3 reads TGTGCCACCAGGGGTAGCGGGAGTTACGAGCAGTACTTC. It is translated as CATRGSGSYEQYF.

This sequence joins TRBV6-1 and TRBJ2-2; TRBD2 might be the D (5 bases). The CDR3 loop spans 14 amino acids. With 6 bases removed from V and 1 base from J, the gap between germline ends came to 9 bases. Germline lookup yields CDR1 MNHNS and CDR2 SASEGT. Here the CDR3 DNA reads TGTGCCAGCAGGTACGGAGGGAACACCGGGGAGCTGTTTTTT. Translation gives CASRYGGNTGELFF.

The chain combines TRBV7-8 with TRBJ2-5; TRBD2 aligns across 10 bases. The J call is uncertain, as TRBJ2-7 better fits the DNA end. The CDR3 length is 15 residues. CDR1 is SGHVS and CDR2 is FQNEAQ in the germline V gene. In nucleotides, the CDR3 is TGTGCCAGCAGCCATATAGCGGGAGGCGGCTACGAGCAGTACTTC. Amino acid sequence: CASSHIAGGGYEQYF.

In this sample, this clone turned up once. The chain uses TRBV6-6 and TRBJ2-7; 7 bases align to TRBD1. The CDR3 covers 13 residues. Per the germline V gene, CDR1 is MNHNY and CDR2 is SVGAGI (reference sequence). Trimming cost V 6 bases and J 5 bases; bases outside gene matches: 7. The CDR3 loop reads CASRQTGAHEQYF. The DNA for the CDR3 is TGTGCCAGCAGACAAACAGGGGCCCACGAGCAGTACTTC.

The rearrangement uses TRBV27 and TRBJ1-3, with unresolved D. V lost 5 bases and J lost 0, with 8 bases in between. Germline lookup yields CDR1 MNHEY and CDR2 SMNVEV (reference sequence). The CDR3 has 14 amino acids. DNA of the CDR3: TGTGCCAGCAGTCCAAGCATCTCTGGAAACACCATATATTTT. It translates to CASSPSISGNTIYF.

This clone was seen once. The chain links TRBV6-1 to TRBJ1-2; unclear D gene. V was trimmed by 2 bases and J by 2 bases, leaving 6 bases between them. The CDR3 consists of 13 residues. Looked up from germline, CDR1 is MNHNS and CDR2 is SASEGT. The CDR3 protein is CASSESGNYGYTF. The CDR3 DNA reads as TGTGCCAGCAGTGAATCAGGAAACTATGGCTACACCTTC.

The chain is built from TRBV7-6 and TRBJ1-1; possible D gene TRBD1, 6 bases. The V gene's germline CDR1 is SGHVS and CDR2 FNYEAQ. Trimming left V 5 bases short and J 1 base short, with 8 bases between. The CDR3 has 13 residues. CDR3 DNA sequence: TGTGCCAGCAGCCGACAGGAGAACACTGAAGCTTTCTTT. Its translation: CASSRQENTEAFF.

The V call is TRBV19, the J call TRBJ1-1; TRBD1 matches at 8 bases. Per the germline V gene, CDR1 is LNHDA and CDR2 is SQIVND (reference sequence). This CDR3 has 13 residues. Unmatched junction bases numbered 6, after V lost 7 bases and J lost 5 bases. The CDR3: CASTGQGRTEAFF. The CDR3 DNA reads TGTGCCAGTACCGGACAGGGAAGAACTGAAGCTTTCTTT.

The CDR3 loop reads CSCWGPGVETNEKLFF. DNA for the CDR3: TGCAGCTGTTGGGGGCCCGGAGTGGAGACTAATGAAAAACTGTTTTTT. The V gene is TRBV29-1, the J gene TRBJ1-4, with D perhaps matching TRBD1 (6 bases). The CDR3 sequence is 16 residues long. Germline CDR1 reads SQVTM; CDR2 reads ANQGSEA. With 8 bases removed from V and 2 bases from J, the gap between germline ends came to 21 bases.

V gene TRBV6-5 combines with J gene TRBJ1-2, with TRBD1 as a possible D gene (6 bases). CDR3 size: 12 residues. Germline CDR1 reads MNHEY; CDR2 reads SVGAGI. Trimming removed 6 bases from V and 8 bases from J, with 13 bases in between. CDR3 region: CASRAGAGGYTF. In DNA form, the CDR3 reads TGTGCCAGCAGGGCAGGGGCAGGAGGCTACACCTTC.

This chain uses TRBV9 with TRBJ2-7; TRBD1 is a possible D gene (5 bases). The CDR3 is 15 amino acids. The V end lost 0 bases, the J end lost 2 bases, and 12 bases lay between the germline ends. Germline V gene data show CDR1 as SGDLS and CDR2 as YYNGEE. Here the CDR3 reads CASSVEGRAPYEQYF. The CDR3 DNA sequence: TGTGCCAGCAGCGTAGAAGGCAGGGCACCCTACGAGCAGTACTTC.